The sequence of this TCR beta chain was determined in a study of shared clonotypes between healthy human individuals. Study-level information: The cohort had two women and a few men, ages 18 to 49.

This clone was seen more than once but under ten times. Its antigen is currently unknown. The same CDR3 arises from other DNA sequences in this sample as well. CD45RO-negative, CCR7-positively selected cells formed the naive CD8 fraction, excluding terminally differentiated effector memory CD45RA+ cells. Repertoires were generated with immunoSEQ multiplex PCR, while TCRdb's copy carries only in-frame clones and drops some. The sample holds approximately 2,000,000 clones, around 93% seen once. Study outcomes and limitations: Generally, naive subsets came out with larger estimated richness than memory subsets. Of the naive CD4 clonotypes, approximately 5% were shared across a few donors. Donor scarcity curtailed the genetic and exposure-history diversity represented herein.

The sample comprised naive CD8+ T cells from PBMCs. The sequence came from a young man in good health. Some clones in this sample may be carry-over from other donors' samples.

In nucleotides, the CDR3 is TGTGCCAGTAGGATCAGGGGTGGCAATCAGCCCCAGCATTTT. Protein: CASRIRGGNQPQHF. The chain has TRBV19 and TRBJ1-5; D is perhaps TRBD1 (6 bases). V lost 6 bases, J lost 2 bases, and 11 bases lay in between. Germline V gives CDR1 LNHDA, CDR2 SQIVND (reference sequence). CDR3 length: 14 residues.